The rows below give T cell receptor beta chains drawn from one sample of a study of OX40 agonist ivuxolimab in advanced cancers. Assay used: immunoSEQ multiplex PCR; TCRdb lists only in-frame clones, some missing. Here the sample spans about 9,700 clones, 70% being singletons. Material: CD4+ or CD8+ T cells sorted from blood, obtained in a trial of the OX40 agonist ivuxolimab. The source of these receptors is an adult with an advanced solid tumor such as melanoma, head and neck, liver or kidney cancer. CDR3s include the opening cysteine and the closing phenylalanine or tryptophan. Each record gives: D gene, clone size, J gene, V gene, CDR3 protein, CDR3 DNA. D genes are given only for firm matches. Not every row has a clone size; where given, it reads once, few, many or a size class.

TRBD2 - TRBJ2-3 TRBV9 CASRASSGEYTDTQYF TGTGCCAGCAGAGCCTCTAGCGGGGAATACACAGATACGCAGTATTTT
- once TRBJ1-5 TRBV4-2 CASSPDNNQPQHF TGTGCCAGCAGCCCGGACAACAATCAGCCCCAGCATTTT
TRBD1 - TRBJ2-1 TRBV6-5 CASRSGTDYNEQFF TGTGCCAGCAGATCCGGGACAGACTACAATGAGCAGTTCTTC
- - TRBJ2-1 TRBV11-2 CASSRNGNYNEQFF TGTGCCAGCAGCCGAAACGGGAATTACAATGAGCAGTTCTTC
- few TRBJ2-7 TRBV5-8 CASSLVGTYEQYF TGTGCCAGCAGCTTGGTGGGGACCTACGAGCAGTACTTC
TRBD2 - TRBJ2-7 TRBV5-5 CASSLGLAGTYEQYF TGTGCCAGCAGCTTGGGTCTAGCGGGGACCTACGAGCAGTACTTC
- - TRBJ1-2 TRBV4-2 CASSQEPGDYGYTF TGTGCCAGCAGCCAAGAACCGGGAGACTATGGCTACACCTTC
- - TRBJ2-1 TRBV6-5 CASSYSPGEHNEQFF TGTGCCAGCAGTTACTCACCTGGGGAGCACAATGAGCAGTTCTTC
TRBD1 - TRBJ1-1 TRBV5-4 CASSLLDRGTEAFF TGTGCCAGCAGCTTATTAGACAGGGGGACTGAAGCTTTCTTT
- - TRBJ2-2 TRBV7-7 CASSFTRTGELFF TGTGCCAGCAGCTTCACGAGAACCGGGGAGCTGTTTTTT
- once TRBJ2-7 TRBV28 CASSPTAFYEQYF TGTGCCAGCAGCCCGACAGCGTTCTACGAGCAGTACTTC
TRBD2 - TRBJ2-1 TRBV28 CASSLGLAGGYNEQFF TGTGCCAGCAGTTTAGGCCTAGCGGGGGGCTACAATGAGCAGTTCTTC
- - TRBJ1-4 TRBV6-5 CASSLGGVSNEKLFF TGTGCCAGCAGTTTAGGGGGTGTCTCTAATGAAAAACTGTTTTTT
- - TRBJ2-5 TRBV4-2 CASSQDRETQYF TGTGCCAGCAGCCAAGACCGAGAGACCCAGTACTTC
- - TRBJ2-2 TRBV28 CANRLGTPSDTGELFF TGTGCCAACCGGCTTGGGACACCTTCCGACACCGGGGAGCTGTTTTTT
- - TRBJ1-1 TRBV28 CASSFGPSGTEAFF TGTGCCAGCAGTTTTGGACCGTCGGGAACTGAAGCTTTCTTT
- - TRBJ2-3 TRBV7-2 CASSLYGGRTDTQYF TGTGCCAGCAGCTTATATGGGGGGAGGACAGATACGCAGTATTTT
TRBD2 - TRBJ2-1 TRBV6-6 CASSPTSGGYNEQFF TGTGCCAGCAGTCCTACTAGCGGGGGGTACAATGAGCAGTTCTTC
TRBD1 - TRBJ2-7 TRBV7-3 CASSLEGTGVQYEQYF TGTGCCAGCAGCTTAGAGGGAACAGGGGTTCAATACGAGCAGTACTTC
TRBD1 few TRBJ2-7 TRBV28 CASKDRAHEQYF TGTGCCAGCAAAGACAGGGCCCACGAGCAGTACTTC
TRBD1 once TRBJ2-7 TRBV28 CASSLSAGGGYEQYF TGTGCCAGCAGTTTATCGGCAGGGGGCGGCTACGAGCAGTACTTC
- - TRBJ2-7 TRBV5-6 CASSWGGTYEQYF TGTGCCAGCAGCTGGGGAGGCACCTACGAGCAGTACTTC
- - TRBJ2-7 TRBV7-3 CASSLIGSAAEQYF TGTGCCAGCAGCTTAATTGGCTCCGCCGCCGAGCAGTACTTC
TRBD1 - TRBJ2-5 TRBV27 CASSPGTGGETQYF TGTGCCAGCAGCCCCGGGACAGGGGGAGAGACCCAGTACTTC
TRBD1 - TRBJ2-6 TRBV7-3 CASSPQGAGANVLTF TGTGCCAGCAGCCCTCAGGGGGCTGGGGCCAACGTCCTGACTTTC
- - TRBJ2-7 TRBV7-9 CASSGQTSSYEQYF TGTGCCAGCAGCGGACAGACTAGCTCCTACGAGCAGTACTTC
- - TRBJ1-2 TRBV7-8 CASSPGPTPTYGYTF TGTGCCAGCAGCCCAGGGCCCACTCCGACCTATGGCTACACCTTC
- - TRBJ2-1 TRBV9 CASSRETYNEQFF TGTGCCAGCAGCCGAGAAACCTACAATGAGCAGTTCTTC
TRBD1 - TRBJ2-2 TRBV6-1 CASTGTVNTGELFF TGTGCCAGCACAGGGACAGTCAACACCGGGGAGCTGTTTTTT
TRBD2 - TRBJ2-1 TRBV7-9 CASSRKTSGLGNEQFF TGTGCCAGCAGCCGGAAGACTAGCGGGTTGGGCAATGAGCAGTTCTTC
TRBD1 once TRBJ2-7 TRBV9 CASSVGGQVGYEQYF TGTGCCAGCAGCGTCGGAGGACAGGTTGGCTACGAGCAGTACTTC
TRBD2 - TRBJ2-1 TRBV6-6 CASSRLAGVDEQFF TGTGCCAGCAGTCGACTAGCGGGAGTTGATGAGCAGTTCTTC
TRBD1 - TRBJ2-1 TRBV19 CASSMTPGQGSYNEQFF TGTGCCAGTAGTATGACTCCGGGACAGGGGTCCTACAATGAGCAGTTCTTC
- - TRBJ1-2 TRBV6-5 CASSGEDYGYTF TGTGCCAGCTCAGGGGAGGACTATGGCTACACCTTC
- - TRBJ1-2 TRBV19 CASSKASFYGYTF TGTGCCAGTAGTAAGGCGAGTTTCTATGGCTACACCTTC
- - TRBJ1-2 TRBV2 CASSENPGPNYGYTF TGTGCCAGCAGTGAAAATCCCGGGCCCAACTATGGCTACACCTTC
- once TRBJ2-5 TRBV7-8 CASSLSNTQETQYF TGTGCCAGCAGCTTATCTAACACACAAGAGACCCAGTACTTC